The clone carrying this T cell receptor (beta chain) was counted once. Its specificity is unknown. The sample originates from a study of graft-versus-host responses after intestinal transplantation. CDR3 size: 14 residues. Germline CDR1 reads SNHLY; CDR2 reads FYNNEI. V lost 5 bases to trimming and J lost 5 bases, with 15 bases between them. Repertoires were generated with immunoSEQ multiplex PCR, while TCRdb's copy carries only in-frame clones and drops some. The sample includes over 100,000 clones, about 93% of them seen just once. The gene calls are TRBV2 and TRBJ2-5, with D possibly being TRBD2 (6 bases). The sample in question was unstimulated CD4+ T cells sorted from spleen or lymph node cells, obtained before intestinal transplant. This receptor was identified in a human donor who received an intestinal transplant. The CDR3 DNA reads as TGTGCCAGCAGTTCGGCTAGCGTGTATGAGACCCAGTACTTC. It codes for CASSSASVYETQYF.